This T cell receptor beta chain is from a study of T cell responses to AZD1222 COVID-19 vaccine. The method was immunoSEQ multiplex PCR; TCRdb's version includes in-frame clones alone and lacks a portion of them. The table records 200,000 or so clones, 75% to 90% of them present only once. CDR3 length: 16 residues. The V gene's germline CDR1 is LNHDA and CDR2 SQIVND (reference sequence). The junction had 7 bases not matched to a gene; V was cut back by 3 bases and J by 4 bases. A few counts support this clone. Its cognate antigen is unknown. Study findings and constraints: Repertoire samples came only from after the peak T cell response. Regions 160-218 and 743-854 dominated among vaccine-associated CD4 TCRs spanning spike.

The material was peripheral blood, obtained on day 0 of AZD1222 vaccination. The receptor was derived from an adult in good health. The rearrangement joins TRBV19 to TRBJ2-3; 10 bases map to TRBD2. The CDR3 loop reads CASSMAGTSEADTQYF. DNA for the CDR3: TGTGCCAGTAGTATGGCCGGGACTAGCGAGGCAGATACGCAGTATTTT.